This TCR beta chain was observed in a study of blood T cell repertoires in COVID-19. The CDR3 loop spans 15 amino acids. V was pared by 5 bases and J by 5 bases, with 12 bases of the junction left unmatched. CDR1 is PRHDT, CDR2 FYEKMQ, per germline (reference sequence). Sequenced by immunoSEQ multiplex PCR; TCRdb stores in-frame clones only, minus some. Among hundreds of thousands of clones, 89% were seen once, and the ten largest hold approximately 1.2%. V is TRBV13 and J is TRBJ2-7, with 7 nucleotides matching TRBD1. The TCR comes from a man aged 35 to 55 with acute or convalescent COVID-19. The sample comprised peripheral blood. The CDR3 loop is CASSIQGQAWNEQYF. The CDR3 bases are TGTGCCAGCAGCATCCAAGGACAGGCTTGGAACGAGCAGTACTTC.